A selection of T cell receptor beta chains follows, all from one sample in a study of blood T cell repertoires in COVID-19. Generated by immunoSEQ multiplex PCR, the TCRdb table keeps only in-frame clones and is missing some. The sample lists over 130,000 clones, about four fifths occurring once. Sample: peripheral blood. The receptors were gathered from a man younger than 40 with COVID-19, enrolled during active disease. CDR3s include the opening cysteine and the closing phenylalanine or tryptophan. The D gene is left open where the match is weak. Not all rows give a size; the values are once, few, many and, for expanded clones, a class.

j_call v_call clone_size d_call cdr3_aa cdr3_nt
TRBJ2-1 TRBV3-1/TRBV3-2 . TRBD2 CASSHSSGHYNEQFF TGTGCCAGCAGCCACTCTAGCGGACACTACAATGAGCAGTTCTTC
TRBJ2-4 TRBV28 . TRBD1 CASSRDRLYKNIQYF TGTGCCAGCTCCCGGGACAGGTTATACAAAAACATTCAGTACTTC
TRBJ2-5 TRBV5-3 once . CARSLWREETQYF TGTGCCAGAAGCCTTTGGAGAGAGGAGACCCAGTACTTC
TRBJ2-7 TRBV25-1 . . CASSDEAEPSYEQYF TGTGCCAGCAGTGATGAGGCGGAACCATCCTACGAGCAGTACTTC
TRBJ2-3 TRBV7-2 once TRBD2 CASSLDGRGKTDTQYF TGTGCCAGCAGCTTAGATGGGCGGGGGAAAACAGATACGCAGTATTTT
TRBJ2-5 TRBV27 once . CASSLSLGGQETQYF TGTGCCAGCAGTCTATCCCTAGGAGGCCAAGAGACCCAGTACTTC
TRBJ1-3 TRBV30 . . CAWRGRDPKTLGSGNTIYF TGTGCCTGGAGGGGGCGGGACCCCAAAACCCTCGGCTCTGGAAACACCATATATTTT
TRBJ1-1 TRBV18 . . CASSPPGVNTEAFF TGTGCCAGCTCACCACCAGGGGTGAACACTGAAGCTTTCTTT
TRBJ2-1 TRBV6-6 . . CASRDSYYNEQFF TGTGCCAGCAGGGACAGCTACTACAATGAGCAGTTCTTC
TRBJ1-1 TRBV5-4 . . CASSPTQGTNTEAFF TGTGCCAGCAGCCCGACCCAGGGCACGAACACTGAAGCTTTCTTT
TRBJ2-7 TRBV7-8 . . CASSLGENYEQYF TGTGCCAGCAGCTTAGGGGAGAATTACGAGCAGTACTTC
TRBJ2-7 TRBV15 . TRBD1 CATSRAGQGADEQYF TGTGCCACCAGCAGGGCGGGACAGGGTGCCGACGAGCAGTACTTC
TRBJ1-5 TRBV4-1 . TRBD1 CASSPRDRASNQPQHF TGCGCCAGCAGCCCAAGGGACAGGGCCAGCAATCAGCCCCAGCATTTT
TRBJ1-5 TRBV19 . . CASSIFHRDQPQHF TGTGCCAGTAGTATTTTCCACCGCGATCAGCCCCAGCATTTT
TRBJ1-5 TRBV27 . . CASRSNNQPQHF TGTGCCAGCCGGAGTAACAATCAGCCCCAGCATTTT
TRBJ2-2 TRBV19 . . CASSIGGQTSNTGELFF TGTGCCAGTAGTATCGGCGGACAGACATCGAACACCGGGGAGCTGTTTTTT
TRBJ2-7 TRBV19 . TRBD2 CASSSLAGESYEQYF TGTGCCAGTAGTAGTCTAGCGGGAGAAAGCTACGAGCAGTACTTC
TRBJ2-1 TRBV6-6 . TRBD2 CASSYRVAGVGNEQFF TGTGCCAGCAGTTACAGGGTAGCGGGAGTAGGCAATGAGCAGTTCTTC
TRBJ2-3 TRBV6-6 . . CASGGGTDTQYF TGTGCCAGTGGCGGAGGGACAGATACGCAGTATTTT
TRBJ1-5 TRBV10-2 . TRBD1 CASGSQGADQPQHF TGCGCCAGCGGATCCCAGGGGGCTGATCAGCCCCAGCATTTT
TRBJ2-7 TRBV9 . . CASSVGEAVYEQYF TGTGCCAGCAGCGTGGGGGAGGCGGTCTACGAGCAGTACTTC
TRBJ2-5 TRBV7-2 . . CASSYGVAYETQYF TGTGCCAGCAGCTACGGTGTAGCGTATGAGACCCAGTACTTC
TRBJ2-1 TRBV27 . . CASSLSPTGEQFF TGTGCCAGCAGTTTATCCCCCACAGGTGAGCAGTTCTTC
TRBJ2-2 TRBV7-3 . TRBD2 CASSPWGTTNTGELFF TGTGCCAGCAGCCCATGGGGGACTACAAACACCGGGGAGCTGTTTTTT
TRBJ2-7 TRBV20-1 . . CSASSYGEQYF TGCAGTGCTAGTTCCTATGGCGAGCAGTACTTC
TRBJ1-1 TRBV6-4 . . CASSDPQGGYMNTEAFF TGTGCCAGCAGTGACCCCCAAGGGGGATACATGAACACTGAAGCTTTCTTT
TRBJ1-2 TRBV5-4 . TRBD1 CASSSRDRSNYGYTF TGTGCCAGCAGCTCCCGGGACAGATCTAACTATGGCTACACCTTC
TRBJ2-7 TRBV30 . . CAWSVGGQSYEQYF TGTGCCTGGAGTGTAGGTGGACAGTCCTACGAGCAGTACTTC
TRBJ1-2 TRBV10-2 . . CASSEGSGKGDYGYTF TGCGCCAGCAGTGAGGGTTCAGGGAAGGGCGACTATGGCTACACCTTC
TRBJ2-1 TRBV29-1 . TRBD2 CSVRTSGDNEQFF TGCAGCGTTAGAACTAGCGGGGACAATGAGCAGTTCTTC
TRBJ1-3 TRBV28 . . CASSHRDTRPGNTIYF TGTGCCAGCAGTCACAGGGACACCCGGCCTGGAAACACCATATATTTT
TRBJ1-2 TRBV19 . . CASSTGVAYYGYTF TGTGCCAGTAGTACAGGGGTCGCATACTATGGCTACACCTTC
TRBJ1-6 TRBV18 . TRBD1 CASSPGTGGNSPLHF TGTGCCAGCTCACCCGGGACAGGGGGGAATTCACCCCTCCACTTT
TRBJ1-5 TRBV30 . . CAWRREGGQPQHF TGTGCCTGGAGGCGGGAGGGAGGTCAGCCCCAGCATTTT
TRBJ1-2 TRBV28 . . CATNTGGF TGTGCCACCAACACAGGAGGGTTC